These 19 T cell receptor beta chains share one sample of origin, sequenced in a study of blood T cell repertoires in COVID-19. The data were produced by immunoSEQ multiplex PCR, yet TCRdb's version contains in-frame clones alone and is incomplete. The sample has approximately 140,000 clones; around four fifths are singletons. Sequenced: peripheral blood. Receptors originate from a woman aged 40 to 50 with active or convalescent COVID-19.

As concerns this clone: The junction shows a germline mismatch at one end, possibly a read error. CDR3 bases: TGTGCTAGCAGCCCGACCCTAGCGGACTTCTACAATGAGCAGTTCTTC. Its protein is CASSPTLADFYNEQFF. The rearrangement joins TRBV7-7 to TRBJ2-1, with 7 nucleotides matching TRBD2. CDR3 length equals 16 residues. Looked up from germline, CDR1 is SSHAT and CDR2 is FNYEAQ (reference sequence).

This sequence joins TRBV19 and TRBJ1-5, with D perhaps matching TRBD1 (5 bases). The CDR3 runs 14 residues. Trimming pared 2 bases from V and 6 bases from J, leaving 11 bases between. Per the germline V gene, CDR1 is LNHDA and CDR2 is SQIVND (reference sequence). CDR3 sequence: CASSIRGRGQPQHF. CDR3 DNA: TGTGCCAGTAGTATACGGGGGAGGGGTCAGCCCCAGCATTTT.

V gene TRBV5-4 combines with J gene TRBJ1-1; TRBD1 agrees at 11 bases. Germline assignment: CDR1 SGHNT and CDR2 YYREEE (reference sequence). After removal of 4 bases from V and 1 base from J, the junction contained 6 bases not matched to a gene. The length of the CDR3 is 16 residues. The CDR3 nucleotides are TGTGCCAGCAGCCCTCCGGGGACAGGGGGGAACACTGAAGCTTTCTTT. Translated: CASSPPGTGGNTEAFF.

The genes are TRBV7-9 and TRBJ2-5; TRBD2 might be the D (5 bases). Between the trimmed V and J ends, which lost 5 bases and 4 bases, there was a span of 17 bases. CDR3 length: 15 residues. Germline CDR1 SEHNR, CDR2 FQNEAQ (reference sequence). Here the CDR3 reads CASSRAPRGRETQYF. The CDR3 nucleotides read TGTGCCAGCAGCCGTGCCCCCCGAGGGAGAGAGACCCAGTACTTC.

The gene calls are TRBV19 and TRBJ2-1; unclear D gene. From germline, CDR1 is LNHDA and CDR2 SQIVND (reference sequence). CDR3 length: 13 residues. Trimming took 5 bases from V and 12 from J, leaving 17 bases between them. Written as DNA, the CDR3 is TGTGCCAGTAGTCCAGAGACTGGTCGGCGGCAGTTCTTC. This translates into CASSPETGRRQFF. The whole variable domain, filled in from reference TRBV19 and TRBJ2-1, reads DGGITQSPKYLFRKEGQNVTLSCEQNLNHDAMYWYRQDPGQGLRLIYYSQIVNDFQKGDIAEGYSVSREKKESFPLTVTSAQKNPTAFYLCASSPETGRRQFFGPGTRLTVL.

J is TRBJ1-1 and V is TRBV28; 9 bases are a match to TRBD1. Germline CDR1 MDHEN, CDR2 SYDVKM. This CDR3 contains 16 residues. J lost 0 bases, V lost 6 bases, and 8 bases had no gene match. CDR3 DNA sequence: TGTGCCAGCAGCCCGGGACAGGGCTACATGAACACTGAAGCTTTCTTT. Amino acid sequence: CASSPGQGYMNTEAFF.

The J gene is TRBJ2-3, the V gene TRBV25-1, with D possibly matching TRBD1 (5 bases). Germline loops: CDR1 MGHDK, CDR2 SYGVNS. This CDR3 region has 14 residues. V was trimmed by 2 bases and J by 5 bases, leaving 11 bases between them. CDR3 bases: TGTGCCAGCAGTGAAAGGGGCCAGGGAGATACGCAGTATTTT. Protein sequence: CASSERGQGDTQYF.

The chain couples TRBV7-9 to TRBJ1-1, with a tentative D call TRBD1 (6 bases). The CDR3 covers 11 residues. The V end was cut by 1 base, the J end by 12 bases, with 9 bases between. Germline assignment: CDR1 SEHNR and CDR2 FQNEAQ (reference sequence). The CDR3 nucleotides are TGTGCCAGCAGCTTAGAAGGGACAACTTTCTTT. Amino acids: CASSLEGTTFF.

The chain links TRBV13 to TRBJ2-3; 13 bases line up with TRBD2. Trimming took 5 bases from V and 0 from J; bases not matched to a gene: 8. CDR1 and CDR2 (germline): PRHDT, FYEKMQ (reference sequence). The length of the CDR3 is 18 residues. The CDR3 DNA reads TGTGCCAGCAGCCTCGGACTAGCGGGGGCCACTAGCACAGATACGCAGTATTTT. Translated: CASSLGLAGATSTDTQYF.

This chain links TRBV28 with TRBJ2-7; D perhaps matches TRBD2 (5 bases). The germline V gene has CDR1 MDHEN and CDR2 SYDVKM. The V gene lost 2 bases and the J gene lost 2 bases, with 7 bases spanning the gap. This CDR3 comprises 13 residues. The CDR3 DNA reads as TGTGCCAGCAGTTTACTAGCCCCCTACGAGCAGTACTTC. Its protein is CASSLLAPYEQYF. Combining the CDR3 with reference TRBV28 and TRBJ2-7 gives the whole variable domain DVKVTQSSRYLVKRTGEKVFLECVQDMDHENMFWYRQDPGLGLRLIYFSYDVKMKEKGDIPEGYSVSREKKERFSLILESASTNQTSMYLCASSLLAPYEQYFGPGTRLTVT.

The chain couples TRBV21-1 to TRBJ1-4; the table's D call of TRBD1 was not tested on the DNA. TRBV21-1 is given as a pseudogene. This CDR3 is 15 amino acids long. CDR3 nucleotide sequence: TGTGCCAGCAGCAAAGAAACAGGGGGGCGTGAAAAACTGTTTTTT. Protein product: CASSKETGGREKLFF.

V and J are TRBV28 and TRBJ2-1, with a weak D call TRBD2 (6 bases). The germline V and J ends were trimmed by 6 bases and 6 bases, with 12 bases remaining between them. The CDR3 covers 13 residues. Germline CDR1 reads MDHEN; CDR2 reads SYDVKM. This chain's CDR3 is CASSRGLLNEQFF. CDR3 coding DNA: TGTGCCAGCAGCCGGGGACTTCTCAATGAGCAGTTCTTC.

The V call is TRBV6-5, the J call TRBJ1-6; D is possibly TRBD1 (6 bases). The germline gives CDR1 MNHEY, CDR2 SVGAGI. This CDR3 has 15 residues. The V end was cut by 8 bases, the J end by 7 bases, with 18 bases between. DNA of the CDR3: TGTGCCAGCCGACCCCAGACAGGACCCAATTCACCCCTCCACTTT. It specifies CASRPQTGPNSPLHF.

The rearrangement joins TRBV30 to TRBJ1-2; no clear D gene. The CDR3 has 11 amino acids. Germline-derived CDR1 and CDR2 are GTSNPN and SVGIG (reference sequence). Trimming removed 0 bases from V and 8 bases from J, with 7 bases in between. CDR3 region: CAWSVLWGYTF. The CDR3 DNA sequence: TGTGCCTGGAGTGTACTATGGGGCTACACCTTC.

The V gene is TRBV6-1, the J gene TRBJ1-5; D is possibly TRBD1 (6 bases). Germline V gene lookup returns CDR1 MNHNS and CDR2 SASEGT. The germline V and J ends were trimmed by 4 bases and 2 bases, with 12 bases remaining between them. The CDR3 runs to 15 residues. The DNA of the CDR3 is TGTGCCAGCAGTGGGCGGGGGGCCGGCAATCAGCCCCAGCATTTT. This encodes CASSGRGAGNQPQHF.

The chain joins TRBV30 to TRBJ2-3; D gene ambiguous. Deletions cut 1 base from V and 7 bases from J, with 9 bases between. The CDR3 is 12 residues long. Germline CDR1 reads GTSNPN; CDR2 reads SVGIG (reference sequence). The CDR3 bases are TGTGCCTGGAGTGCTCTAGTGAATACGCAGTATTTT. Its translation is CAWSALVNTQYF.

V usage is TRBV6-5 and J usage is TRBJ1-4; D may be TRBD1 (6 bases). CDR3 length equals 15 residues. Trimming pared 2 bases from V and 8 bases from J, leaving 15 bases between. CDR1 MNHEY and CDR2 SVGAGI come from the germline V gene. The chain's CDR3 is CASSYTGGSQEKLFF. The CDR3 DNA follows: TGTGCCAGCAGTTACACGGGGGGCTCACAGGAAAAACTGTTTTTT.

This chain connects TRBV12-3 or TRBV12-4 to TRBJ2-1; the D is unclear. Between the trimmed V and J ends, which lost 0 bases and 10 bases, there was a span of 7 bases. The CDR3 loop spans 12 amino acids. CDR3 sequence reads: CASSLASGEQFF. In nucleotides, the CDR3 is TGTGCCAGCAGTTTAGCCTCCGGGGAGCAGTTCTTC.

This rearrangement joins TRBV4-1 to TRBJ1-5; a possible D gene is TRBD1 (5 bases). The V gene's germline CDR1 is MGHRA and CDR2 YSYEKL. V lost 0 bases and J 11 bases, leaving 11 bases between the germline ends. The CDR3 has 13 residues. The chain's CDR3 is CASSQETPGSQHF. In nucleotides, the CDR3 is TGCGCCAGCAGCCAAGAAACGCCAGGGTCCCAGCATTTT.